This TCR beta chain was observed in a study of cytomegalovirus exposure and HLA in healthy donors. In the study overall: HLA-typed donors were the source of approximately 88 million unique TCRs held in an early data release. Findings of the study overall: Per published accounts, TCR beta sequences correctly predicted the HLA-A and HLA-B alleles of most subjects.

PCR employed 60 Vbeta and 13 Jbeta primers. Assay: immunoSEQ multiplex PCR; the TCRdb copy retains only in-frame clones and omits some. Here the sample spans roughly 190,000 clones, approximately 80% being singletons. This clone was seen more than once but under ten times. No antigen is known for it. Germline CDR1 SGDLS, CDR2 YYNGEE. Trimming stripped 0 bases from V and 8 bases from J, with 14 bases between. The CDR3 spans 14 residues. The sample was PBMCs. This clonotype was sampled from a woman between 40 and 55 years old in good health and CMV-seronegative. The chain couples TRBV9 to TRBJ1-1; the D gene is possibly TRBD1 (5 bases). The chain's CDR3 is CASSVEARGTEAFF. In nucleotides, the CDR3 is TGTGCCAGCAGCGTAGAAGCAAGGGGAACCGAAGCTTTCTTT.